Sequencing of this T cell receptor (beta chain) was carried out in a study of metastatic and nonmetastatic thyroid tumors (dated by TCRdb to about 2020). Context from the whole study: Repertoires from peripheral blood and from tumor or nodule tissue samples of malignant and benign thyroid patients were compared. Broad study findings and their caveats: TCR beta diversity was reported as significantly higher in malignant tumors than in benign nodules, in both blood and tumor samples.

This clone was recorded many times. It lacks a known antigen. No base quality information exists; no much larger clone differs at one position. Receptor libraries were prepared by PCR. Sequencing relied on an Illumina HiSeq 4000. High-throughput sequencing was used to profile the CDR3 region of the TCR beta-chain in every patient. As for how the authors treated the data: The researchers built a classifier to tell apart papillary thyroid cancer patients with distant metastasis, based on CDR3 differences among clinicopathological groups. Repertoire diversity was assessed with the Shannon index, and tumor-blood repertoire similarity with the Morisita-Horn index. TCRdb reworked the public reads: Q25 trimming with fastp, MiXCR clone assembly, productive beta chains retained. For this entry, the V and J calls and clone size follow TCRdb and not the study's own pipeline. The sample table contains some 84,000 clones; only one count was recorded for about 9.1% of them. The top ten clones comprise approximately 10% of the sample.

No treatment had been received by any patient before thyroid surgery. Patient clinical samples collected from about 2011 to 2018 were retrospectively analysed using T-cell receptor beta sequencing. The germline V gene specifies MRHNA as CDR1 and SNTAGT as CDR2. V drops 10 bases and J drops 7 bases, leaving 23 bases in between. Taken from cysteine to phenylalanine, the CDR3 has 15 residues. The entry retains the CDR3 DNA only, 45 bases that are in frame from base 1. The TCR comes from a female donor with papillary thyroid cancer or a benign thyroid nodule (not recorded which). Some clones in this sample may be carry-over from other donors' samples. The chain links TRBV6-4 with TRBJ2-1; TRBD2 is possibly the D segment (5 matching bases). Source material: blood. In nucleotide form, the sequence is TGTGCCATCCCCCCGGGGTGTTTCCTTGAGAATGAGCAGTTCTTC. Translated, this gives CAIPPGCFLENEQFF.